This TCR beta chain was sequenced in a study of shared clonotypes between healthy human individuals. Regarding the study as a whole: It was only blood that was sampled, and tissue repertoires likely differ.

Libraries were prepared by immunoSEQ multiplex PCR; TCRdb keeps only in-frame clonotypes and omits some of them. The top ten hold about 0.41% of the sample, which has about 2.3 million clones, roughly 93% seen once. About this clone: Its cognate antigen is unknown.

The germline V gene has CDR1 MNHEY and CDR2 SVGAGI. V gave up 0 bases and J gave up 6 bases, with 12 bases separating them. The CDR3 is made up of 14 amino acids. The chain joins TRBV6-5 to TRBJ2-7, with D tentatively TRBD1 (6 bases). Sequences were obtained from naive CD4+ T cells from PBMCs. Subset: CD45RA+ positively selected. The receptor was isolated from a man younger than 35 in good health. Some clones in this sample may be carry-over from other donors' samples. CDR3 amino acids: CASSYSAGVVEQYF. In DNA, the CDR3 is TGTGCCAGCAGTTACTCGGCAGGGGTAGTCGAGCAGTACTTC.